The clone carrying this T cell receptor (beta chain) has just a few counts. It was 5'RACE with constant-segment primers that produced the TCR alpha and TCR beta cDNA libraries, which carried sample barcodes and UMIs. TCRdb independently ran MiXCR on the 5' RACE reads; one entry per CDR3 protein. Of hundreds of thousands of distinct CDR3 sequences in the sample, approximately 27% are singletons; the top ten hold approximately 12%. The data belong to a study of T-cell memory formation after mild COVID-19. For the study at large: Largely donor-specific sequence clusters came from a couple of donors.

J was trimmed by 2 bases and V by 4 bases; bases with no gene match: 5. Germline CDR1 and CDR2: MDHEN and SYDVKM. The CDR3 runs 14 residues. This TCR was sampled from an adult woman who had mild COVID-19 (a few samples of this study predate the infection). Cell type and time point are not known. Material for sequencing was PBMCs or a T cell subset sorted from them (not recorded which). The chain has TRBV28 and TRBJ2-7; 7 bases agree with TRBD2. The CDR3 is CASSSRDYPYEQYF. The CDR3 nucleotides read TGTGCCAGCAGTTCCCGGGACTACCCCTACGAGCAGTACTTC. The variable domain in full, completed from reference TRBV28 and TRBJ2-7, reads DVKVTQSSRYLVKRTGEKVFLECVQDMDHENMFWYRQDPGLGLRLIYFSYDVKMKEKGDIPEGYSVSREKKERFSLILESASTNQTSMYLCASSSRDYPYEQYFGPGTRLTVT.